This is a list of T cell receptor beta chains from one sample in a study of cytomegalovirus exposure and HLA in healthy donors. Only in-frame clones appear in the TCRdb table, and some are missing; sequencing was by immunoSEQ multiplex PCR. The table records approximately 140,000 clones, 70% to 85% of them present only once. Sequenced sample: PBMCs. All receptors derive from a male donor in good health and CMV-seronegative. The CDR3 runs from the conserved cysteine through the conserved F or W. The D gene is left open where the match is weak. Some rows have no size entry. The others give once, few or many, or a class for an expanded clone.

D gene	V gene	CDR3 length	J gene	clone size	CDR3 DNA	CDR3 protein
-	TRBV10-3	13	TRBJ2-7	-	TGTGCCATCAGTCCCTGGGAGTTCAACGAGCAGTACTTC	CAISPWEFNEQYF
-	TRBV5-1	17	TRBJ2-5	-	TGCGCCAGCAGCTTGGCCATGGGGCGGGAAGGGGAAGAGACCCAGTACTTC	CASSLAMGREGEETQYF
-	TRBV11-2	13	TRBJ1-2	-	TGTGCCAGCAGCTTAACTCGAGGACTTGGCTACACCTTC	CASSLTRGLGYTF
-	TRBV20-1	11	TRBJ2-7	-	TGCAGTGCTGTCCGGGACTACGAGCAGTACTTC	CSAVRDYEQYF
TRBD2	TRBV7-9	19	TRBJ2-2	-	TGTGCCAGCAGCTTAGGGTCTGGCCGCCGGGACTATGACACCGGGGAGCTGTTTTTT	CASSLGSGRRDYDTGELFF
TRBD1	TRBV19	14	TRBJ1-1	-	TGTGCCAGTACCATCAGGGGGGCGAACACTGAAGCTTTCTTT	CASTIRGANTEAFF
TRBD2	TRBV7-6	14	TRBJ2-1	once	TGTGCCAGCAGCCTGGGCGGGAGGGTCGGTGAGCAGTTCTTC	CASSLGGRVGEQFF
-	TRBV9	15	TRBJ2-1	few	TGTGCCAGCAGTTACTCGGGAGATCCCTACAATGAGCAGTTCTTC	CASSYSGDPYNEQFF
-	TRBV9	15	TRBJ1-4	-	TGTGCCAGCAGCGTTGATGGGGGCTTGGGTGAAAAACTGTTTTTT	CASSVDGGLGEKLFF
TRBD1	TRBV5-6	16	TRBJ2-7	-	TGTGCCAGCAGCTTTGTGTCGGGACAGGTTCACTACGAGCAGTACTTC	CASSFVSGQVHYEQYF
TRBD1	TRBV4-3	18	TRBJ1-2	-	TGCGCCAGCAGCCAAGGGGTTTACCCGGGACAGGGTTTTTATGGCTACACCTTC	CASSQGVYPGQGFYGYTF
-	TRBV7-8	14	TRBJ2-7	once	TGTGCCAGCAGCCCAGGGGTCCCCGTGGTCGAGCAGTACTTC	CASSPGVPVVEQYF
TRBD2	TRBV11-3	18	TRBJ2-2	-	TGTGCCAGCAGCTTAGACGGGGGACTAGCGTCCTACACCGGGGAGCTGTTTTTT	CASSLDGGLASYTGELFF
-	TRBV7-2	15	TRBJ1-3	-	TGTGCCAGCAGCTCACAGGCGTTCTCTGGAAACACCATATATTTT	CASSSQAFSGNTIYF
TRBD2	TRBV27	15	TRBJ2-3	-	TGTGCCAGCAAGTGGGCGGGAGGGAGCACAGATACGCAGTATTTT	CASKWAGGSTDTQYF
TRBD2	TRBV6-4	17	TRBJ2-2	-	TGTGCCAGCAGTGCCTCCCTGGACAGCGGGGGGGCCGGGGAGCTGTTTTTT	CASSASLDSGGAGELFF
-	TRBV7-2	14	TRBJ2-1	-	TGTGCCAGCAGCCCCCGACGGACAGACAATGAGCAGTTCTTC	CASSPRRTDNEQFF
TRBD2	TRBV10-3	15	TRBJ2-5	-	TGTGCCATCAAACAGGGACTAGCGGGGTGGGAGACCCAGTACTTC	CAIKQGLAGWETQYF
-	TRBV7-9	12	TRBJ2-1	-	TGTGCCAGCAGCTCAACGGACAATGAGCAGTTCTTC	CASSSTDNEQFF
-	TRBV30	14	TRBJ2-3	-	TGTGCCTGGAGTGTCGGAGGGAACACAGATACGCAGTATTTT	CAWSVGGNTDTQYF
-	TRBV13	16	TRBJ2-1	-	TGTGCCAGCAGCTCTATGACTAGTGCGGCCGTCGATGAGCAGTTCTTC	CASSSMTSAAVDEQFF
TRBD2	TRBV27	14	TRBJ2-7	-	TGTGCCAGCAGTTTACTCGGGACTACCTACGAGCAGTACTTC	CASSLLGTTYEQYF
TRBD1	TRBV7-6	14	TRBJ2-7	few	TGTGCCAGCGGAGCGGCAGGGGGCTCCTACGAGCAGTACTTC	CASGAAGGSYEQYF
-	TRBV13	18	TRBJ2-7	-	TGTGCCAGCAGCTTAGTAGCTCGGCGGGGAACAGAATCCTACGAGCAGTACTTC	CASSLVARRGTESYEQYF
TRBD1	TRBV9	13	TRBJ1-2	-	TGTGCCAGCAGAGCCGGGACAGGAGATGGCTACACCTTC	CASRAGTGDGYTF
-	TRBV4-1	14	TRBJ2-7	once	TGCGCCAGCAGCCAAGGCGGGCTGTCCTACGAGCAGTACTTC	CASSQGGLSYEQYF
TRBD2	TRBV25-1	14	TRBJ2-5	-	TGTGCCAGCAGTCCTCCGGGGGGGACGCAGACCCAGTACTTC	CASSPPGGTQTQYF
-	TRBV5-1	16	TRBJ2-5	-	TGCGCCAGCAGCTTAACGTTTGGGAGTCCGAGAGAGACCCAGTACTTC	CASSLTFGSPRETQYF
-	TRBV10-2	15	TRBJ1-1	-	TGCGCCAGCACCGAGCCGGGGGGCTATGACTTTGGAGCTTTCTTT	CASTEPGGYDFGAFF
TRBD2	TRBV13	16	TRBJ2-2	once	TGTGCCAGCAGATCAGTGCGGGAGGGCCCTCCCGGGGAGCTGTTTTTT	CASRSVREGPPGELFF
-	TRBV27	14	TRBJ2-7	-	TGTGCCAGCAGTTTTGGGCGGGGCTCGGGCGAGCAGTACTTC	CASSFGRGSGEQYF
-	TRBV6-5	13	TRBJ1-2	-	TGTGCCAGCAGGACTGGGGAATCGGGAGGCTACACCTTC	CASRTGESGGYTF
-	TRBV7-3	14	TRBJ2-7	-	TGTGCCAGCAGCCCCACCGGCGGGTCCTACGAGCAGTACTTC	CASSPTGGSYEQYF
TRBD2	TRBV5-1	15	TRBJ2-2	-	TGCGCCAGCAGCTTGGGACTAGCGGGCACCGGGGAGCTGTTTTTT	CASSLGLAGTGELFF
TRBD2	TRBV28	16	TRBJ2-7	once	TGTGCCAGCAGTCTCATCATGGTAGCGGGAACCTACGAGCAGTACTTC	CASSLIMVAGTYEQYF
TRBD2	TRBV20-1	11	TRBJ2-5	-	TGCAGTGCCGCGGGGGGGGAGACCCAGTACTTC	CSAAGGETQYF
TRBD1	TRBV6-5	15	TRBJ1-1	-	TGTGCCAGCAGTTACGAGGCAGGGGGGAACACTGAAGCTTTCTTT	CASSYEAGGNTEAFF
-	TRBV9	13	TRBJ2-1	-	TGTGCCAGCAGCGTACTTTCGGGCAATGAGCAGTTCTTC	CASSVLSGNEQFF
-	TRBV27	12	TRBJ1-1	-	TGTGCCAGTGTACATGGGGGAGGTGAAGCTTTCTTT	CASVHGGGEAFF
-	TRBV10-3	17	TRBJ2-1	-	TGTGCCATCAACCCCGACAGGTTGGGTAGCTCCTACAATGAGCAGTTCTTC	CAINPDRLGSSYNEQFF
TRBD1	TRBV5-1	16	TRBJ2-1	-	TGCGCCAGCAGCCTGACTGGGACAGACCTTTACAATGAGCAGTTCTTC	CASSLTGTDLYNEQFF